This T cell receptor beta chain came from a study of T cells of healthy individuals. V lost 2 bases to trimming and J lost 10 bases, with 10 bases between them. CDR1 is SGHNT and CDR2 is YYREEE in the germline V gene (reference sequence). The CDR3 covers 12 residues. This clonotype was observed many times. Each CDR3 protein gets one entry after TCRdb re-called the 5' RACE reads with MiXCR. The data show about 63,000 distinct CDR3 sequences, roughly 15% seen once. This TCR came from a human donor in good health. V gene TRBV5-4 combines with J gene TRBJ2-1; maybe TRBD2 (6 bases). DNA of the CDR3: TGTGCCAGCAGCTTTCGGGAGACCGAGCAGTTCTTC. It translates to CASSFRETEQFF.